This entry concerns a single TCR beta chain. The data were taken from a study of CD8 T cells in Susac syndrome. The sequenced target, TCR beta, came from blood CD8+ and CD4+ T cells. An amount of RNA that ranged from roughly 0.5 to 1 ug was reverse transcribed with random hexamers. immunoSEQ multiplex PCR amplified TCR beta CDR3 across 54 Vbeta, 13 Jbeta. From the immunoSEQ multiplex PCR reads, TCRdb called clonotypes with MiXCR, one entry per CDR3 protein. This table holds approximately 130,000 distinct CDR3 sequences, 91% found once. The CDR3 loop spans 13 amino acids. Germline loops: CDR1 SGHNT, CDR2 YYREEE (reference sequence). Trimming pared 2 bases from V and 7 bases from J, leaving 12 bases between.

Sequenced material: CD8+ T cells from PBMCs. This sequence joins TRBV5-4 and TRBJ1-2; possibly TRBD1 for D (5 bases). The clonotype was recovered from a human donor with multiple sclerosis. The CDR3 DNA follows: TGTGCCAGCAGCTTCGGGACGGCCTTTGGCTACACCTTC. This sequence encodes CASSFGTAFGYTF.